This T cell receptor (beta chain) was recovered during a study of T cell repertoires in cytomegalovirus infection. Whole-study results and caveats: HLA-C-restricted CMV clonotypes gave the most frequent clonotype in two of eight donors.

Concerning this clonotype: Its antigen is not known.

Germline lookup yields CDR1 MGHRA and CDR2 YSYEKL. This CDR3 has 16 amino acids. Trimming took off 4 bases at V and 1 base at J, with 16 bases between the two ends. TCRdb processed the reads anew with MiXCR; each CDR3 protein has one entry. The data hold about 920,000 distinct CDR3 sequences, with about a third observed a single time. The clonotype comes from a human donor in good health (CMV status not recorded). Some clones in this sample may be carry-over from other donors' samples. The rearrangement joins TRBV4-1 to TRBJ2-5; weak D call: TRBD2 (5 bases). This material consisted of cultured CD8+ T cells from PBMCs, taken from culture after CMV antigen stimulation. The CDR3 nucleotides read TGCGCCAGCAGCCCCGGAGAAGTGGACTTCCAAGAGACCCAGTACTTC. Protein product: CASSPGEVDFQETQYF.